This T cell receptor beta chain was recorded in a study of T cell repertoires in cytomegalovirus infection (dated by TCRdb to the late 2010s). Looking at the study overall: Because public TCR beta signatures pointed to carriage of CMV infection together with the matching HLA type, the HLA type of each donor mattered for the analysis.

Germline trimming: 0 bases from V, 0 bases from J; junction bases outside gene matches: 3. The CDR3 holds 17 amino acids from the cysteine to the phenylalanine. The read is trimmed to its CDR3 DNA, 51 bases read in frame from base 1. In the germline V gene, CDR1 corresponds to SGHTA and CDR2 to FQGNSA. Broader findings and caveats from the paper: The ex vivo response was dominated by HLA-C-restricted CMV-specific TCR beta clonotypes, which also provided the single most frequent clonotype in two of eight donors. Cumulative frequency of public TCR beta family members discriminated carriers of CMV infection plus the relevant HLA type in this cohort and an independent roughly 320-donor cohort.

This clonotype was seen repeatedly, ten times or more. Its antigen is unknown. Within one base of it there is no much larger clone, and no base qualities were kept. The sequencing machine was an Illumina HiSeq 1500. In-frame beta chains were kept once TCRdb had trimmed the public reads at Q25 with fastp and called clones with MiXCR. Each CDR3 protein gets just one entry, which takes the most common genes and DNA from the rows behind it. Within this sample are under 350,000 distinct CDR3 sequences, with over 7.5% of them counted one time only. 3.5% to 4.5% of the sample goes to the ten largest clones. The chain links TRBV7-2 with TRBJ2-5; 11 middle bases align to TRBD2. The sample consisted of PBMCs. This clonotype originated in a human donor in good health (CMV status not recorded). Some clones in this sample may be carry-over from other donors' samples. The DNA sequence follows: TGTGCCAGCAGCTTAGCGCTAGCGGGAGGCTACCAAGAGACCCAGTACTTC. It codes for CASSLALAGGYQETQYF.